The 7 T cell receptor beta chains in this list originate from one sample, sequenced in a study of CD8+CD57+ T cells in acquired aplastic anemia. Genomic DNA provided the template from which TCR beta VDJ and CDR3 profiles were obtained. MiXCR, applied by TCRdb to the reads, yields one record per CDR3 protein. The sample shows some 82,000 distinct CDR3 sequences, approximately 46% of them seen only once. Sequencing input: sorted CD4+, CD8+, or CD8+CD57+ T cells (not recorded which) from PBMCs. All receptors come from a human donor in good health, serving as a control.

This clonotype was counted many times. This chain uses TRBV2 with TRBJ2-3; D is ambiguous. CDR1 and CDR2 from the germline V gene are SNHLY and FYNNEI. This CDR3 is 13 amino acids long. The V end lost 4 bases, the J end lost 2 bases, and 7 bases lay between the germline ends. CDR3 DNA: TGTGCCAGCAGTGCTCCCAACACAGATACGCAGTATTTT. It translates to CASSAPNTDTQYF.

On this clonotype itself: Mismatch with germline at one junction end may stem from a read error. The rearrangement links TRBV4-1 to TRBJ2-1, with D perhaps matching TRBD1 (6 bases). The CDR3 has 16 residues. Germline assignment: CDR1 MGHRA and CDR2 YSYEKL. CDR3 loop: CASSQVGGASNNEQFF. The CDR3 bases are TGCGCCAGCAGCCAAGTAGGGGGTGCCTCCAACAATGAGCAGTTCTTC.

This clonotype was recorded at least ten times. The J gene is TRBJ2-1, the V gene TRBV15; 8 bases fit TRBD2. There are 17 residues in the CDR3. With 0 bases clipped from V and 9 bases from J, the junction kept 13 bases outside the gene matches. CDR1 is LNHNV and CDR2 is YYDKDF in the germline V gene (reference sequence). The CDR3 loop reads CATSRELSGSLYGEQFF. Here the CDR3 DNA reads TGTGCCACCAGCAGAGAATTAAGCGGGAGTTTGTACGGTGAGCAGTTCTTC.

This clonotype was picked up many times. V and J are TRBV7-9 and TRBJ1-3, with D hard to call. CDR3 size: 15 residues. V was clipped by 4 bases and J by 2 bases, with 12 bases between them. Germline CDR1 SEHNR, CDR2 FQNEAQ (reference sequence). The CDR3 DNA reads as TGTGCCAGCAGCTCCTGGAAGGAGGCTGGAAACACCATATATTTT. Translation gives CASSSWKEAGNTIYF.

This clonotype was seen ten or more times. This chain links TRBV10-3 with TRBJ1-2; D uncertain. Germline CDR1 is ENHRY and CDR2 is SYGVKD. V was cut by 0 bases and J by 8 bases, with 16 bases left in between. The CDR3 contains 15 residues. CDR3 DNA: TGTGCCATCAGTGAGTCGAAGGTAGGGTCCAACGGCTACACCTTC. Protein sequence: CAISESKVGSNGYTF.

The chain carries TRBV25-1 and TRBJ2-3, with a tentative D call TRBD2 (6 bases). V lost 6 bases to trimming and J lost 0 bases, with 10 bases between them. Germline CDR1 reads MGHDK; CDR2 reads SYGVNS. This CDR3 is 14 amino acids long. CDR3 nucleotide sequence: TGTGCCAGCAGCTTAGGGACTAGCACAGATACGCAGTATTTT. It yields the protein CASSLGTSTDTQYF.

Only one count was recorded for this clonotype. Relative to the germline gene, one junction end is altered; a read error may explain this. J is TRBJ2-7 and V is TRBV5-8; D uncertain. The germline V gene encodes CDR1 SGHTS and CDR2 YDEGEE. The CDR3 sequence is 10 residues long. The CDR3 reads CASSLRQQYF. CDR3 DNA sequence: TGCGCCAGCAGCTTGAGACAGCAGTACTTC.